Below are 23 T cell receptor beta chains sequenced from a single sample in a study of vaccination and CD4 T cells after COVID-19 (dated by TCRdb to 2022 to 2024). The treatment or condition label, as the study defines it: roughly ten-day PBMC culture with coronavirus spike peptide pools or control peptides (ViraFEST assay). The protocol used for the library was PCR. Sequenced on an Illumina iSeq 100. DNA from cultured CD4+ T cells underwent TCR sequencing with the Oncomine TCR Beta short-read assay at the Johns Hopkins FTIC core. The public reads were run again by TCRdb, first through fastp at Q25 and then through MiXCR, and only productive beta chains were kept. Every CDR3 protein is listed once, alongside the most common genes and DNA of its rows. The sample table holds about 14,000 distinct CDR3 sequences, of which about 60% were seen once. The ten largest clones represent more than 5% of the sample.

No antigen has been assigned to these receptors. The sequenced sample consisted of CD4+ T cells from blood, cultured in vitro. The receptors originated from a human donor who had recovered from COVID-19.

This clonotype came up a few times. The chain has TRBV7-9 and TRBJ1-1; the match to TRBD1 covers 9 bases. This CDR3 region has 15 residues. Germline V gene data show CDR1 as SEHNR and CDR2 as FQNEAQ (reference sequence). Unmatched junction bases numbered 3, after V lost 3 bases and J lost 1 base. CDR3: CASSFSDRGNTEAFF. CDR3 nucleotides: TGTGCCAGCAGCTTTTCGGACAGGGGGAACACTGAAGCTTTCTTT.

The chain uses TRBV29-1 and TRBJ1-1, with TRBD1 matching 9 bases. From germline, CDR1 is SQVTM and CDR2 ANQGSEA. This CDR3 comprises 14 residues. Losses at the gene ends were 8 bases for V and 4 bases for J; bases not matched to a gene: 11. DNA for the CDR3: TGCAGCCTCCGGGACAGGGAAGGAGGCACTGAAGCTTTCTTT. Its translation: CSLRDREGGTEAFF.

This clonotype occurred once. V usage is TRBV7-8 and J usage is TRBJ2-7; a possible D gene is TRBD2 (6 bases). V was shortened by 3 bases and J by 2 bases, with 14 bases between the two germline ends. Germline CDR1 reads SGHVS; CDR2 reads FQNEAQ. The CDR3 loop spans 15 amino acids. The CDR3 reads CASSFMREAAYEQYF. The CDR3 coding sequence is TGTGCCAGCAGCTTTATGAGGGAGGCCGCCTACGAGCAGTACTTC.

The genes are TRBV6-5 and TRBJ1-1; D gene unclear. V was clipped by 1 base and J by 4 bases, with 16 bases between them. This CDR3 is built from 16 residues. Germline lookup yields CDR1 MNHEY and CDR2 SVGAGI. Written as DNA, the CDR3 is TGTGCCAGCAGTTACTTCCGGCCCGGCCAGGCCACTGAAGCTTTCTTT. Its translation is CASSYFRPGQATEAFF.

The rearrangement links TRBV5-1 to TRBJ2-2; 10 nucleotides match TRBD1. CDR3 length: 14 residues. The ends lost 2 bases at V and 6 bases at J; junction bases unmatched: 1. Germline CDR1 SGHRS, CDR2 YFSETQ. Here the CDR3 DNA reads TGCGCCAGCAGCTTTGGACAGGGGGCCGGGGAGCTGTTTTTT. It translates to CASSFGQGAGELFF.

The rearrangement uses TRBV4-3 and TRBJ2-5; 9 bases match TRBD2. Germline V lookup: CDR1 LGHNA, CDR2 YSLEER. Unmatched junction bases numbered 12, after V lost 0 bases and J lost 4 bases. The CDR3 loop spans 18 amino acids. CDR3 DNA: TGCGCCAGCAGCCAAGAAGTTCTTTCAGCGGGAGGAGTAGAGACCCAGTACTTC. Translation: CASSQEVLSAGGVETQYF.

The chain joins TRBV19 to TRBJ2-7, with D perhaps TRBD1 (6 bases). Germline-derived CDR1 and CDR2 are LNHDA and SQIVND (reference sequence). This CDR3 contains 13 residues. Trimming cost V 4 bases and J 2 bases, with 9 bases left between them. The DNA for the CDR3 is TGTGCCAGTAGTAACGGACAGACCTACGAGCAGTACTTC. Encoded protein: CASSNGQTYEQYF. Complete variable domain (other parts from reference TRBV19 and TRBJ2-7): DGGITQSPKYLFRKEGQNVTLSCEQNLNHDAMYWYRQDPGQGLRLIYYSQIVNDFQKGDIAEGYSVSREKKESFPLTVTSAQKNPTAFYLCASSNGQTYEQYFGPGTRLTVT.

This chain joins TRBV20-1 and TRBJ1-4; D possibly corresponds to TRBD1 (6 bases). Per germline, CDR1 DFQATT and CDR2 SNEGSKA (reference sequence). The CDR3 has 14 amino acids. V was shortened by 0 bases and J by 6 bases, with 11 bases between the two germline ends. The chain's CDR3 is CSARDWGGDEKLFF. The DNA of the CDR3 is TGCAGTGCTAGAGATTGGGGGGGCGATGAAAAACTGTTTTTT.

This clonotype has only one observation. V gene TRBV11-3 combines with J gene TRBJ1-2; TRBD1 might be the D (5 bases). Per the germline V gene, CDR1 is SGHNT and CDR2 is YENEEA. This CDR3 region has 15 residues. V lost 3 bases to trimming and J lost 0 bases, with 11 bases between them. CDR3 sequence reads: CASSLAGATNYGYTF. CDR3 nucleotides: TGTGCCAGCAGCTTGGCCGGGGCCACTAACTATGGCTACACCTTC.

V and J are TRBV20-1 and TRBJ2-4, with D possibly matching TRBD1 (6 bases). Between the trimmed V and J ends, which lost 3 bases and 7 bases, there was a span of 10 bases. The germline CDR1 and CDR2 sequences are DFQATT and SNEGSKA (reference sequence). The CDR3 is made up of 12 amino acids. CDR3 in amino acids: CSARRGMNIQYF. Written as DNA, the CDR3 is TGCAGTGCTAGGAGGGGGATGAACATTCAGTACTTC.

The V gene is TRBV4-3, the J gene TRBJ2-2; D call uncertain. This CDR3 comprises 13 residues. Germline V gene data show CDR1 as LGHNA and CDR2 as YSLEER. V was trimmed by 0 bases and J by 6 bases, leaving 5 bases between them. For the CDR3, the DNA is TGCGCCAGCAGCCAAGAAAATGCCGGGGAGCTGTTTTTT. Translated: CASSQENAGELFF.

This rearrangement joins TRBV6-1 to TRBJ2-7; perhaps TRBD1 as D (5 bases). This CDR3 region has 14 residues. Looked up from germline, CDR1 is MNHNS and CDR2 is SASEGT. The germline V and J ends were trimmed by 7 bases and 2 bases, with 15 bases remaining between them. As DNA, the CDR3 is TGTGCCAGCACCAGGACATTAGGGGCCTACGAGCAGTACTTC. Its protein product is CASTRTLGAYEQYF.

The J gene is TRBJ2-6, the V gene TRBV7-9; no definite D call. This CDR3 contains 15 residues. Deletions cut 2 bases from V and 1 base from J, with 6 bases between. Germline lookup yields CDR1 SEHNR and CDR2 FQNEAQ (reference sequence). The CDR3 is CASSLLGSGANVLTF. DNA of the CDR3: TGTGCCAGCAGCTTATTGGGGTCTGGGGCCAACGTCCTGACTTTC.

The genes are TRBV28 and TRBJ2-6, with a tentative D call TRBD2 (5 bases). V lost 1 base, J lost 8 bases, and 12 bases lay in between. The CDR3 is 15 amino acids. Germline V CDR1 and CDR2: MDHEN, SYDVKM. DNA of the CDR3: TGTGCCAGCAGTTTATTACAGCGGACGTCCAACGTCCTGACTTTC. Translated, it gives CASSLLQRTSNVLTF.

For the CDR3, the DNA is TGTGCCAGCAGCTTAGGAGGGGATACTGAAGCTTTCTTT. Translated, it gives CASSLGGDTEAFF. The chain is built from TRBV7-2 and TRBJ1-1, with D tentatively TRBD1 (5 bases). Trimming left V 1 base short and J 5 bases short, with 8 bases between. Germline V CDR1 and CDR2: SGHTA, FQGNSA. This CDR3 comprises 13 residues.

The gene calls are TRBV10-2 and TRBJ2-5, with TRBD2 identical over 8 bases. The CDR3 covers 14 residues. V lost 7 bases, J lost 4 bases, and 8 bases stayed unmatched. CDR1 WSHSY and CDR2 SAAADI come from the germline V gene. In DNA form, the CDR3 reads TGCGCCAGCAATGGGGGGACTAGAAGAGAGACCCAGTACTTC. Protein product: CASNGGTRRETQYF.

This clonotype was seen once. This chain links TRBV5-1 with TRBJ1-2; D not certain. V was clipped by 5 bases and J by 8 bases, with 16 bases between them. The V gene's germline CDR1 is SGHRS and CDR2 YFSETQ. The CDR3 consists of 13 residues. The CDR3 bases are TGCGCCAGCAGTTGGTACTCCTCAAACGGCTACACCTTC. Its protein is CASSWYSSNGYTF.

This clonotype was recorded only once. The rearrangement joins TRBV7-6 to TRBJ2-7, with TRBD2 identical over 7 bases. This CDR3 has 15 residues. The trim removed 5 bases at V and 2 bases at J, leaving 9 bases unmatched. Looked up from germline, CDR1 is SGHVS and CDR2 is FNYEAQ. CDR3 protein: CASSPMGGTTYEQYF. The CDR3 bases are TGTGCCAGCAGCCCCATGGGAGGGACCACCTACGAGCAGTACTTC.

In this sample, this clonotype turned up a few times. The chain employs TRBV27 and TRBJ1-5, with a tentative D call TRBD1 (6 bases). V lost 6 bases, J lost 6 bases, and 12 bases lay in between. This CDR3 has 13 amino acids. Germline assignment: CDR1 MNHEY and CDR2 SMNVEV (reference sequence). The CDR3 DNA is TGTGCCAGCAGGAACAGGGCGGCTCAGCCCCAGCATTTT. Its translation is CASRNRAAQPQHF.

This clonotype was observed a handful of times. The chain has TRBV12-3 or TRBV12-4 and TRBJ1-5, with TRBD1 matching over 7 bases. V lost 5 bases to trimming and J lost 0 bases; unmatched junction nucleotides: 7. This CDR3 has 16 amino acids. The CDR3 sequence: CASSPTGQFSNQPQHF. CDR3 in DNA: TGTGCCAGCAGTCCGACAGGGCAGTTTAGCAATCAGCCCCAGCATTTT.

This chain joins TRBV5-4 and TRBJ2-3; 7 bases map to TRBD1. The germline CDR1 and CDR2 sequences are SGHNT and YYREEE (reference sequence). The J segment lost 3 bases and the V segment lost 3 bases, leaving 4 bases of the junction unmatched. This CDR3 spans 14 amino acids. CDR3 sequence (DNA): TGTGCCAGCAGCTCCGGGACAGCGACAGATACGCAGTATTTT. Translating gives CASSSGTATDTQYF.

V and J are TRBV7-2 and TRBJ1-2; the D gene is possibly TRBD1 (6 bases). The CDR3 runs to 16 residues. Germline V gene sequence: CDR1 SGHTA, CDR2 FQGNSA. V lost 2 bases and J lost 4, with 17 bases in between. The CDR3 protein is CASSLIRAGGSYGYTF. In DNA form, the CDR3 reads TGTGCCAGCAGCTTAATTCGGGCGGGGGGCAGCTATGGCTACACCTTC.

The J gene is TRBJ1-1, the V gene TRBV7-9; tentative D call: TRBD1 (5 bases). Germline CDR1 reads SEHNR; CDR2 reads FQNEAQ (reference sequence). V lost 0 bases and J lost 3, with 8 bases in between. The CDR3 loop spans 14 amino acids. The DNA of the CDR3 is TGTGCCAGCAGCTTAGCAGGGGTGGACACTGAAGCTTTCTTT. It translates to CASSLAGVDTEAFF.